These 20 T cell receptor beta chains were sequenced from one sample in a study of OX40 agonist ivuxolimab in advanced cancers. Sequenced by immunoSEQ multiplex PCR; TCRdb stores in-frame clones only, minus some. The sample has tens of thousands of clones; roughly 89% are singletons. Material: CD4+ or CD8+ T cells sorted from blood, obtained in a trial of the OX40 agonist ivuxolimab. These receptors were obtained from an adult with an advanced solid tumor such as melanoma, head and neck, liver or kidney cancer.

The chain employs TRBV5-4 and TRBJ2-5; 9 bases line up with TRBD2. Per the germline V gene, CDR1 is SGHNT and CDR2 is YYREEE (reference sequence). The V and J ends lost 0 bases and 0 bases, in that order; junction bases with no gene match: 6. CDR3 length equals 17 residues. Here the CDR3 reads CASSLDPAGGYQETQYF. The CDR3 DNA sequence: TGTGCCAGCAGCTTGGATCCGGCGGGGGGGTACCAAGAGACCCAGTACTTC.

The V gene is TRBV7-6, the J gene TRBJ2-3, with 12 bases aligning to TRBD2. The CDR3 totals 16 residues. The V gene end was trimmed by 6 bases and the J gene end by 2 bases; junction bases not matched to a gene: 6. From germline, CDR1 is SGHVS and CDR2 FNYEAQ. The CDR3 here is CASRNPSGGATDTQYF. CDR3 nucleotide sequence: TGTGCCAGCAGAAACCCTAGCGGGGGGGCCACAGATACGCAGTATTTT.

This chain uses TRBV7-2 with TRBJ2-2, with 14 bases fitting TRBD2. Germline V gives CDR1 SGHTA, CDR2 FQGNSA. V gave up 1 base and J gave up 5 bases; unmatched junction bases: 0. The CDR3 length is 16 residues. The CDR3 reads CASSLGLAGGTGELFF. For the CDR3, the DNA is TGTGCCAGCAGCTTAGGACTAGCGGGAGGGACCGGGGAGCTGTTTTTT. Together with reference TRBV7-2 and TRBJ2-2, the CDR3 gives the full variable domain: GAGVSQSPSNKVTEKGKDVELRCDPISGHTALYWYRQSLGQGLEFLIYFQGNSAPDKSGLPSDRFSAERTGGSVSTLTIQRTQQEDSAVYLCASSLGLAGGTGELFFGEGSRLTVL.

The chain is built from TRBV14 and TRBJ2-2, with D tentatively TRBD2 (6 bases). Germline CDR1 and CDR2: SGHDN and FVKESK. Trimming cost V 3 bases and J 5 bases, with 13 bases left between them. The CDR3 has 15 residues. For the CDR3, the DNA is TGTGCCAGCAGCCATCGGAGGGGCGCAACCGGGGAGCTGTTTTTT. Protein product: CASSHRRGATGELFF.

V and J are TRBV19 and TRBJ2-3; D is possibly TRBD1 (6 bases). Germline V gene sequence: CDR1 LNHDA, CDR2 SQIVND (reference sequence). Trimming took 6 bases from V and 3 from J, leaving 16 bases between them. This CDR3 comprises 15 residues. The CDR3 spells CASSPDRKKTDTQYF. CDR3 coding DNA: TGTGCCAGTAGCCCCGACAGGAAAAAAACAGATACGCAGTATTTT. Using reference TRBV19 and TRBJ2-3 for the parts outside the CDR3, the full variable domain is DGGITQSPKYLFRKEGQNVTLSCEQNLNHDAMYWYRQDPGQGLRLIYYSQIVNDFQKGDIAEGYSVSREKKESFPLTVTSAQKNPTAFYLCASSPDRKKTDTQYFGPGTRLTVL.

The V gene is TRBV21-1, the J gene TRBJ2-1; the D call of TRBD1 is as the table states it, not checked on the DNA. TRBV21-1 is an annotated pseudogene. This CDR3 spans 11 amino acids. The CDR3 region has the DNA TGTGCGGGGGCTTCCTACAATGAGCAGTTCTTC. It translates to CAGASYNEQFF.

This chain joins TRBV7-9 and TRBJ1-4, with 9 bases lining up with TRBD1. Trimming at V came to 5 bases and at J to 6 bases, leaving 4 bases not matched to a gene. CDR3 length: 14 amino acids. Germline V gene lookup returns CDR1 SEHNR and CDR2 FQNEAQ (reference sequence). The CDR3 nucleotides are TGTGCCAGCAGCCCCGACAGGGGGTATGAAAAACTGTTTTTT. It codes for CASSPDRGYEKLFF.

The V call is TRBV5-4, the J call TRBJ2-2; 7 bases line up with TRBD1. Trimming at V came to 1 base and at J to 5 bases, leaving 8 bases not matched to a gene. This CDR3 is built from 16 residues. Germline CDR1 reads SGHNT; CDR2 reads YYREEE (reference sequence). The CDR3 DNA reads TGTGCCAGCAGCTTGAGGCAGGGGGTTCGGACCGGGGAGCTGTTTTTT. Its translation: CASSLRQGVRTGELFF.

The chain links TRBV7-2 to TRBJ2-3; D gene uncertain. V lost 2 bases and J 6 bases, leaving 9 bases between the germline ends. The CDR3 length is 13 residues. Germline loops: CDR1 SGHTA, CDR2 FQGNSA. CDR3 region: CASSLKGSDTQYF. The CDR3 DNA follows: TGTGCCAGCAGCTTAAAGGGATCCGATACGCAGTATTTT.

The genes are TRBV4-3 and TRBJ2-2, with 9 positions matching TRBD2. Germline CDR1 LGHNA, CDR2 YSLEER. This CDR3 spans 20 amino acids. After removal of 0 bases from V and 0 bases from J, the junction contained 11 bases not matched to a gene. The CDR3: CASSQEPYGSGRANTGELFF. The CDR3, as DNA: TGCGCCAGCAGCCAAGAGCCCTACGGTAGCGGGAGAGCGAACACCGGGGAGCTGTTTTTT.

Here the CDR3 DNA reads TGTGCCAGCAGCTTGCTACAGGGGAGAGGCTACACCTTC. Amino acid sequence: CASSLLQGRGYTF. V gene TRBV5-4 combines with J gene TRBJ1-2; 7 bases are a match to TRBD1. The CDR3 is 13 amino acids. The germline V gene has CDR1 SGHNT and CDR2 YYREEE (reference sequence). Trimming took 1 base from V and 8 from J; bases not matched to a gene: 5. The variable domain in full, with the rest retrieved from reference TRBV5-4 and TRBJ1-2, is ETGVTQSPTHLIKTRGQQVTLRCSSQSGHNTVSWYQQALGQGPQFIFQYYREEENGRGNFPPRFSGLQFPNYSSELNVNALELDDSALYLCASSLLQGRGYTFGSGTRLTVV.

The CDR3 is CASSEGGATGELFF. CDR3 nucleotides: TGCGCCAGCAGTGAAGGGGGCGCCACCGGGGAGCTGTTTTTT. This chain joins TRBV10-1 and TRBJ2-2; TRBD1 matches at 7 bases. V was clipped by 3 bases and J by 4 bases; unmatched bases: 2. This CDR3 comprises 14 residues. CDR1 and CDR2 from the germline V gene are WNHNN and SYGVQD (reference sequence).

The CDR3 reads CASRGQGAYEQYF. CDR3 bases: TGTGCCAGCAGGGGACAGGGGGCCTACGAGCAGTACTTC. The V call is TRBV6-5, the J call TRBJ2-7; 11 bases map to TRBD1. This CDR3 is built from 13 residues. The junction had 0 bases not matched to a gene; V was cut back by 6 bases and J by 2 bases. CDR1 MNHEY and CDR2 SVGAGI come from the germline V gene.

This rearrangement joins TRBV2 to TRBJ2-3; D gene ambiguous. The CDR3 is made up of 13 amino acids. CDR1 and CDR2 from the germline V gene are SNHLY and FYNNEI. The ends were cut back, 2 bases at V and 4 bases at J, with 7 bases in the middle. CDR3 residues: CASSEQPADTQYF. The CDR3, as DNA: TGTGCCAGCAGTGAACAGCCAGCAGATACGCAGTATTTT.

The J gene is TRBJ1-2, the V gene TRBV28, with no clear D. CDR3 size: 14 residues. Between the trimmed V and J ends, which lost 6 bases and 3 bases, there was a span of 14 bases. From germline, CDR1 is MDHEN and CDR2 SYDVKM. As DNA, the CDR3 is TGTGCCAGCAGCCCCTTCGGAGTGTACTATGGCTACACCTTC. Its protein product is CASSPFGVYYGYTF.

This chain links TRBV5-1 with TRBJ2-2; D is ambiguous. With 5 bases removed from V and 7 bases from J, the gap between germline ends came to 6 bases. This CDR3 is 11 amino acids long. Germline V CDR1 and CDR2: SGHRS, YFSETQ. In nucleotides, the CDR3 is TGCGCCAGCAGGGTAAACGGGGAGCTGTTTTTT. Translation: CASRVNGELFF.

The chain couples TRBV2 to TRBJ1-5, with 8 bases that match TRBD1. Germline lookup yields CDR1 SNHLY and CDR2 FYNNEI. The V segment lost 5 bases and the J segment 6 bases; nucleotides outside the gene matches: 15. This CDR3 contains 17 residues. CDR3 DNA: TGTGCCAGCAGTAGAAGTTGGACAGGGAGACGGGGTCAGCCCCAGCATTTT. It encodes CASSRSWTGRRGQPQHF.

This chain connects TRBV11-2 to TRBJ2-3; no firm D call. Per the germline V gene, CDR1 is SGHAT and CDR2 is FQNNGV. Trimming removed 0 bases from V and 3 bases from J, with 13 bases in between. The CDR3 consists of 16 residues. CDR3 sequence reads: CASSLENAIGTDTQYF. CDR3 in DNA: TGTGCCAGCAGCTTAGAGAACGCTATAGGAACAGATACGCAGTATTTT.

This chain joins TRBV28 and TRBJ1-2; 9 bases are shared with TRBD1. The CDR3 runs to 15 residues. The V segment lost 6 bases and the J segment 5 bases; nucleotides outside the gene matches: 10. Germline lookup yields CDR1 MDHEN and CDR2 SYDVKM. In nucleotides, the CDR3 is TGTGCCAGCAGCCCACCGGACAGGGGATATTATGGCTACACCTTC. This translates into CASSPPDRGYYGYTF.

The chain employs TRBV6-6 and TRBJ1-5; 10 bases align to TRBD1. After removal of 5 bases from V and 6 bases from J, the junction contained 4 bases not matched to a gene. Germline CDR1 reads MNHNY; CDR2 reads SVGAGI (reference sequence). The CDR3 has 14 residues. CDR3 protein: CASSLGQGGQPQHF. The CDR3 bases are TGTGCCAGCAGTCTCGGACAGGGGGGTCAGCCCCAGCATTTT.